This TCR beta chain was documented in a study of molecular identifiers for immune sequencing clone quantification. TCRdb reanalysed the PCR reads using MiXCR and keeps one entry per CDR3 protein. The data show 460,000 or so distinct CDR3 sequences, over 20% seen once. This clonotype showed up just a few times. The sample consisted of naive CD8+ T cells from blood, with Jurkat cell RNA spiked in. Subset noted: FACS-sorted CD8+CD4-CCR7+CD45RA+ naive T cells. This clonotype was obtained from a human donor in good health. Some libraries in this study had Jurkat cell RNA spiked in.

In DNA, the CDR3 is TGCGCCAGCACGCATGAAGCTTGGGAGGGGACAGGGGGCCCCCACGAGCAGTACTTC. This gives the protein CASTHEAWEGTGGPHEQYF. V usage is TRBV5-1 and J usage is TRBJ2-7, with 12 bases matching TRBD1. The CDR3 is made up of 19 amino acids. Germline loops: CDR1 SGHRS, CDR2 YFSETQ. V lost 6 bases, J lost 5 bases, and 21 bases stayed unmatched.